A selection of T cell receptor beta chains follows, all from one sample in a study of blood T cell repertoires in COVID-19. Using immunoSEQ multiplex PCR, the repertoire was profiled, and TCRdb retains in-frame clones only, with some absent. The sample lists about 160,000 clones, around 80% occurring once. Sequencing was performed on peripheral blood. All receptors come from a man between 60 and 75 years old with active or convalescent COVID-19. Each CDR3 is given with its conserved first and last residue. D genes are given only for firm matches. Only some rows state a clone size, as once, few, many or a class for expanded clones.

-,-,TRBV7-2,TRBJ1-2,CASSPWTPAQINYGYTF,TGTGCCAGCAGCCCATGGACACCGGCCCAAATTAACTATGGCTACACCTTC
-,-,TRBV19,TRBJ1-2,CASSIATGYYGYTF,TGTGCCAGTAGTATAGCCACAGGGTACTATGGCTACACCTTC
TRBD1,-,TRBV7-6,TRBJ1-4,CASSFTGGRANEKLFF,TGTGCCAGCAGCTTCACAGGGGGCAGGGCTAATGAAAAACTGTTTTTT
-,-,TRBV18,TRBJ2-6,CASSTTGPVGANVLTF,TGTGCCAGCTCGACGACAGGACCGGTTGGGGCCAACGTCCTGACTTTC
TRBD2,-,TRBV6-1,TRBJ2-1,CASSEIMGTRGWDEQFF,TGTGCCAGCAGTGAAATTATGGGGACTAGGGGCTGGGATGAGCAGTTCTTC
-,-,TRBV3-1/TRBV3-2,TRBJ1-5,CASSQSSSNQPQHF,TGTGCCAGCAGCCAATCCTCTAGCAATCAGCCCCAGCATTTT
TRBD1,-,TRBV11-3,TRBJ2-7,CASSQGQGTYEQYF,TGTGCCAGCAGCCAGGGACAGGGTACCTACGAGCAGTACTTC
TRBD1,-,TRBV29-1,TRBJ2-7,CSVGQGIYEQYF,TGCAGCGTTGGACAGGGAATCTACGAGCAGTACTTC
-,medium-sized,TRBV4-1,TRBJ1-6,CASSQDKSRLRSYNSPLHF,TGCGCCAGCAGCCAAGATAAGAGCCGCCTAAGATCCTATAATTCACCCCTCCACTTT
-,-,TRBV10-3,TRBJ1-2,CAISLGQNYGYTF,TGTGCCATCAGCTTAGGACAGAACTATGGCTACACCTTC
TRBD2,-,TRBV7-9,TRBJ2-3,CASSLDPGLAGFPDTQYF,TGTGCCAGCAGCTTAGATCCGGGACTAGCGGGGTTCCCAGATACGCAGTATTTT
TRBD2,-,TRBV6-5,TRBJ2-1,CASSYSMGGGEQFF,TGTGCCAGCAGTTACTCGATGGGGGGGGGTGAGCAGTTCTTC
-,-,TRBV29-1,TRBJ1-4,CSAVLRGEKLFF,TGCAGCGCTGTCCTGCGCGGTGAAAAACTGTTTTTT
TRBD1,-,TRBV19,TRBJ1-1,CASSIDRWGQGAFF,TGTGCCAGTAGTATAGATCGTTGGGGACAGGGGGCTTTCTTT
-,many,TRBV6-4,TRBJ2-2,CASSDPSSDTGELFF,TGTGCCAGCAGTGACCCATCTAGTGACACCGGGGAGCTGTTTTTT
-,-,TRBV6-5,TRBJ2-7,CASRGLRYEQYF,TGTGCCAGCAGGGGGCTAAGGTACGAGCAGTACTTC
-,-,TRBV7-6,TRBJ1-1,CASSSFSGSGTEAFF,TGTGCCAGCAGCTCTTTTTCGGGGTCAGGCACTGAAGCTTTCTTT
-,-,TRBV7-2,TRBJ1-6,CASSLEEFGSPLHF,TGTGCCAGCAGCTTAGAGGAGTTCGGATCACCCCTCCACTTT
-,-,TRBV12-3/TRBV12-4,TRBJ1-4,CASGGETNEKLFF,TGTGCCAGCGGGGGGGAAACTAATGAAAAACTGTTTTTT
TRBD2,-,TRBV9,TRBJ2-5,CASSGGLAGGSAETQYF,TGTGCCAGCAGCGGGGGACTAGCGGGAGGGTCCGCGGAGACCCAGTACTTC
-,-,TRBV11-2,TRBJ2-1,CASSLGTRQFF,TGTGCCAGCAGCTTAGGGACAAGGCAGTTCTTC
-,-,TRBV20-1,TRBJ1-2,CLTEQGGYTF,TGCCTGACGGAGCAGGGTGGCTACACCTTC
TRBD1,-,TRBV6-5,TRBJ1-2,CASSPGGPTYGYTF,TGTGCCAGCAGCCCAGGGGGCCCCACCTATGGCTACACCTTC
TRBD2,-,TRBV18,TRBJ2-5,CASSPAGGETQYF,TGTGCCAGCTCACCGGCGGGGGGAGAGACCCAGTACTTC
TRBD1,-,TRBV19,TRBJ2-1,CASSIGTGVYNEQFF,TGTGCCAGTAGTATTGGGACAGGGGTCTACAATGAGCAGTTCTTC
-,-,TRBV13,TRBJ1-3,CASSLDYLSGNTIYF,TGTGCCAGCAGCTTAGATTATCTCTCTGGAAACACCATATATTTT
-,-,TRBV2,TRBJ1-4,CASSTQGKVGEKLFF,TGTGCCAGCAGTACCCAGGGGAAAGTAGGAGAAAAACTGTTTTTT
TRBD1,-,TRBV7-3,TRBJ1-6,CASSLLGQTNSPLHF,TGTGCCAGCAGCTTACTGGGACAGACTAATTCACCCCTCCACTTT
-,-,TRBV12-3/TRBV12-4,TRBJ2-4,CASSFPGENIQYF,TGTGCCAGCAGTTTTCCGGGGGAAAACATTCAGTACTTC
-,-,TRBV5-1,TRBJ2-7,CASSYNGLGAYEQYF,TGCGCCAGCAGCTACAACGGTCTGGGGGCATACGAGCAGTACTTC
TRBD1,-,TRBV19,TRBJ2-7,CASSGTGVASYEQYF,TGTGCCAGTAGTGGTACAGGGGTCGCTTCCTACGAGCAGTACTTC
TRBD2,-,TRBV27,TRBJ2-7,CASSSLASGTYEQYF,TGTGCCAGCAGTTCCCTCGCTAGCGGTACGTACGAGCAGTACTTC
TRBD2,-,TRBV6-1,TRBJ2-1,CASSEGIGLANRDEQFF,TGTGCCAGCAGTGAAGGGATCGGACTAGCTAACAGGGATGAGCAGTTCTTC
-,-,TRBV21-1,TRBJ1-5,CASSKEARTVSNQPQHF,TGTGCCAGCAGCAAAGAAGCTCGGACAGTTAGCAATCAGCCCCAGCATTTT
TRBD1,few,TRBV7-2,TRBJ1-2,CASSLGTGPYGYTF,TGTGCCAGCAGCTTAGGGACAGGGCCCTATGGCTACACCTTC
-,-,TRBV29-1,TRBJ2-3,CSVEDHGGLIRGDTQYF,TGCAGCGTTGAAGATCATGGGGGACTCATCCGGGGAGATACGCAGTATTTT
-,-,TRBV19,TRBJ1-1,CASSRAGARGGRWTEAFF,TGTGCCAGTAGTCGGGCCGGGGCGCGGGGGGGTCGTTGGACTGAAGCTTTCTTT
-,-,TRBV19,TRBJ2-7,CASSTGHPSYEQYF,TGTGCCAGTAGTACCGGTCACCCGAGCTACGAGCAGTACTTC
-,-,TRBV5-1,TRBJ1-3,CASSSQVSGNTIYF,TGCGCCAGCAGCTCACAGGTCTCTGGAAACACCATATATTTT
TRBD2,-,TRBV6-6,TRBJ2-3,CASSYSASGAGDTQYF,TGTGCCAGCAGTTACTCGGCTAGCGGGGCTGGAGATACGCAGTATTTT
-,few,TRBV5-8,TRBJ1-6,CASSPKQPNSPLHF,TGTGCCAGCAGCCCCAAACAACCGAATTCACCCCTCCACTTT
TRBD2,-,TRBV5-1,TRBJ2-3,CASSLVAGGPNTQYF,TGCGCCAGCAGCTTGGTAGCGGGGGGGCCGAATACGCAGTATTTT
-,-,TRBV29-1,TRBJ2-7,CSAELGGYEQYF,TGCAGCGCCGAACTAGGGGGCTACGAGCAGTACTTC
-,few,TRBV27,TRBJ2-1,CASSLEGLAKNEQFF,TGTGCCAGCAGTTTGGAGGGGCTAGCAAAGAATGAGCAGTTCTTC
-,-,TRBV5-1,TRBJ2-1,CASRTDGQIQYNEQFF,TGCGCCAGCAGAACAGACGGACAGATTCAGTACAATGAGCAGTTCTTC
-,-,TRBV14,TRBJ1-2,CASSQRANYGYTF,TGTGCCAGCAGCCAGCGGGCCAACTATGGCTACACCTTC
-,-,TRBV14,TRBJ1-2,CASSQVSETSGYTF,TGTGCCAGCAGCCAAGTTTCAGAAACGTCCGGCTACACCTTC
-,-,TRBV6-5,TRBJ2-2,CASSYYPPPDTGELFF,TGTGCCAGCAGTTACTATCCTCCGCCGGACACCGGGGAGCTGTTTTTT
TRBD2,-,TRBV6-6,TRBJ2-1,CASSRTSGEYNEQFF,TGTGCCAGCAGCCGGACTAGCGGGGAATACAATGAGCAGTTCTTC
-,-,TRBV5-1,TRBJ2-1,CASSLDRLASFSSYNEQFF,TGCGCCAGCAGCTTGGATAGGTTAGCGTCATTTAGCTCCTACAATGAGCAGTTCTTC
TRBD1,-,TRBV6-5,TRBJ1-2,CASSLISQGAVDGYTF,TGTGCCAGCAGTTTAATATCACAGGGGGCTGTCGATGGCTACACCTTC
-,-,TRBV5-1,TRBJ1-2,CASSSGTSANYGYTF,TGCGCCAGCAGCTCCGGGACAAGTGCTAACTATGGCTACACCTTC
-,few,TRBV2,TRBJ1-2,CASGDSSSNYGYTF,TGTGCCAGCGGAGACAGTTCCTCTAACTATGGCTACACCTTC
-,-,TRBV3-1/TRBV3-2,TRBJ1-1,CASSPLFMNTEAFF,TGTGCCAGCAGCCCCCTCTTTATGAACACTGAAGCTTTCTTT
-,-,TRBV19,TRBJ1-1,CASSISGGGTEAFF,TGTGCCAGTAGTATAAGCGGGGGTGGCACTGAAGCTTTCTTT